The next 20 T cell receptor beta chains were all read from a single sample in a study of blood T cells in healthy people across ages. Primers used in a second PCR of about 6 to 11 cycles were a sample-barcoded 5' primer and a J-beta primer mix. MiXCR was run by TCRdb on the 5' RACE reads, yielding one entry per CDR3 protein. The data hold approximately 900,000 distinct CDR3 sequences, with under 50% observed a single time. The sample was blood. The receptors shown here come from a man aged 25-40 years in good health.

The chain carries TRBV3-1 and TRBJ2-5, with D uncertain. This CDR3 is built from 16 residues. Trimming took 4 bases from V and 2 from J, leaving 17 bases between them. The germline CDR1 and CDR2 sequences are LGHDT and YNNKEL (reference sequence). This chain's CDR3 is CASSRERQPGQETQYF. As DNA, the CDR3 is TGTGCCAGCAGCCGCGAGAGGCAGCCAGGACAAGAGACCCAGTACTTC.

The chain has TRBV20-1 and TRBJ2-1; 10 nucleotides align to TRBD2. The J call is in doubt because the DNA end fits TRBJ2-7 better. The V gene's germline CDR1 is DFQATT and CDR2 SNEGSKA (reference sequence). This CDR3 spans 15 amino acids. The CDR3 spells CSATQLAGTYNEQYF. The CDR3 DNA reads as TGCAGTGCGACCCAACTAGCGGGGACCTACAATGAGCAGTACTTC.

This chain connects TRBV7-2 to TRBJ2-7; 8 nucleotides line up with TRBD1. Trimming at V came to 5 bases and at J to 2 bases, leaving 5 bases not matched to a gene. The CDR3 loop spans 14 amino acids. CDR1 and CDR2 (germline): SGHTA, FQGNSA. The CDR3 bases are TGTGCCAGCAGCCCAGCACAGGGGGCCTACGAGCAGTACTTC. This encodes CASSPAQGAYEQYF. The full variable domain, with the rest looked up from reference TRBV7-2 and TRBJ2-7, is GAGVSQSPSNKVTEKGKDVELRCDPISGHTALYWYRQSLGQGLEFLIYFQGNSAPDKSGLPSDRFSAERTGGSVSTLTIQRTQQEDSAVYLCASSPAQGAYEQYFGPGTRLTVT.

V usage is TRBV7-9 and J usage is TRBJ1-2; a weak D match, TRBD1 (6 bases). The germline CDR1 and CDR2 sequences are SEHNR and FQNEAQ (reference sequence). V lost 5 bases and J 7 bases, leaving 14 bases between the germline ends. The CDR3 is 13 amino acids. The CDR3 is CASSIQGDGGYTF. CDR3 nucleotides: TGTGCCAGCAGCATACAGGGAGACGGTGGCTACACCTTC.

The chain recombines TRBV7-9 with TRBJ2-7; 9 positions match TRBD1. The V segment lost 6 bases and the J segment 3 bases; nucleotides outside the gene matches: 6. Germline CDR1 is SEHNR and CDR2 is FQNEAQ (reference sequence). This CDR3 region has 14 residues. The CDR3 bases are TGTGCCAGCAGTCGTGACAGGGGGGTCTACGAGCAGTACTTC. It encodes CASSRDRGVYEQYF.

The chain employs TRBV4-1 and TRBJ1-5; unclear D gene. CDR1 and CDR2 from the germline V gene are MGHRA and YSYEKL. The CDR3 is 16 amino acids. Trimming cost V 1 base and J 0 bases, with 10 bases left between them. In DNA, the CDR3 is TGCGCCAGCAGCCAAGCTCGTCCTGATAGCAATCAGCCCCAGCATTTT. It is translated as CASSQARPDSNQPQHF.

The rearrangement uses TRBV7-9 and TRBJ1-1; tentatively, D is TRBD1 (6 bases). V shed 5 bases and J shed 4 bases, with 17 bases lying between them. CDR3 length equals 15 residues. Per germline, CDR1 SEHNR and CDR2 FQNEAQ (reference sequence). CDR3 region: CASSQTGGMGTEAFF. The CDR3 DNA follows: TGTGCCAGCAGCCAGACGGGGGGCATGGGCACTGAAGCTTTCTTT.

This chain links TRBV25-1 with TRBJ1-4; no definite D call. The CDR3 covers 14 residues. V was clipped by 5 bases and J by 0 bases, with 7 bases between them. Germline V CDR1 and CDR2: MGHDK, SYGVNS. CDR3 amino acids: CASSRHTTNEKLFF. DNA for the CDR3: TGTGCCAGCAGTCGCCACACAACTAATGAAAAACTGTTTTTT.

Points on this clonotype: A junction end diverges from the germline sequence, so it may reflect a read error. This sequence joins TRBV4-2 and TRBJ1-5; 8 positions agree with TRBD1. Germline CDR1 reads LGHNA; CDR2 reads YNFKEQ. The CDR3 is 15 residues long. This CDR3 reads CVSSLGTGSNQPQHF. CDR3 sequence (DNA): TGTGTCAGCAGCCTGGGGACAGGTAGCAATCAGCCCCAGCATTTT.

Concerning this clonotype itself: At one end, the junction sequence differs from germline, possibly due to a read error. This chain links TRBV12-3 or TRBV12-4 with TRBJ1-5, with 8 bases that match TRBD1. The CDR3 runs to 17 residues. The CDR3 protein is CASSSDRGKYSSQPQHF. The CDR3 DNA sequence: TGTGCCAGCAGTTCTGACAGGGGAAAGTATAGCAGTCAGCCCCAGCATTTT.

The J gene is TRBJ2-5, the V gene TRBV20-1; D remains ambiguous. From germline, CDR1 is DFQATT and CDR2 SNEGSKA (reference sequence). The CDR3 sequence is 14 residues long. V was clipped by 0 bases and J by 0 bases, with 8 bases between them. CDR3 residues: CSARDTEYQETQYF. The CDR3 nucleotides read TGCAGTGCTAGAGATACGGAGTACCAAGAGACCCAGTACTTC.

The table lists this clonotype with a few counts. This chain connects TRBV5-8 to TRBJ2-7; 9 bases match TRBD2. Looked up from germline, CDR1 is SGHTS and CDR2 is YDEGEE. Trimming removed 4 bases from V and 6 bases from J; junction bases left unmatched: 5. The CDR3 sequence is 13 residues long. Here the CDR3 reads CASSPGLAFEQYF. The DNA for the CDR3 is TGTGCCAGCAGCCCGGGACTAGCCTTCGAGCAGTACTTC.

The V call is TRBV5-4, the J call TRBJ1-1, with D tentatively TRBD1 (5 bases). Per germline, CDR1 SGHNT and CDR2 YYREEE (reference sequence). The V and J ends lost 3 bases and 0 bases respectively, with 15 bases between them. The CDR3 covers 16 residues. The CDR3 loop is CASSSADTLMNTEAFF. The DNA of the CDR3 is TGTGCCAGCAGCTCAGCGGACACCCTAATGAACACTGAAGCTTTCTTT.

The chain uses TRBV6-2 or TRBV6-3 and TRBJ2-5; D is unresolved. The end of the DNA aligns better with TRBJ2-7, so the J call may be wrong. This CDR3 contains 14 residues. Germline loops: CDR1 MNHEY, CDR2 SVGEGT. CDR3 residues: CASSYSKQYYEQYF. In DNA form, the CDR3 reads TGTGCCAGCAGTTACTCGAAACAGTACTACGAGCAGTACTTC.

This clonotype occurred a few times. The chain uses TRBV5-1 and TRBJ1-6, with a weak D call TRBD1 (6 bases). CDR3 length: 15 residues. V was shortened by 2 bases and J by 8 bases, with 14 bases between the two germline ends. The germline gives CDR1 SGHRS, CDR2 YFSETQ. The CDR3 spells CASSLQGVGYSPLHF. DNA of the CDR3: TGCGCCAGCAGCTTACAGGGTGTCGGTTATTCACCCCTCCACTTT.

The J gene is TRBJ1-1, the V gene TRBV27; TRBD1 might be the D (5 bases). The CDR3 is 13 residues long. Germline loops: CDR1 MNHEY, CDR2 SMNVEV (reference sequence). The V end lost 6 bases, the J end lost 8 bases, and 16 bases lay between the germline ends. CDR3: CASRSLGLAEAFF. The CDR3 DNA follows: TGTGCCAGCAGGTCCCTGGGGCTTGCCGAAGCTTTCTTT.

Comments on this clonotype: Germline and junction disagree at one end, which may indicate a read error. V gene TRBV2 combines with J gene TRBJ2-3; TRBD1 is a possible D gene (6 bases). CDR1 is SNHLY and CDR2 is FYNNEI in the germline V gene. This CDR3 region has 15 residues. CDR3 in amino acids: CAGRRQDGNTDTQYF. The CDR3 coding sequence is TGTGCCGGCAGGAGACAGGACGGTAACACAGATACGCAGTATTTT.

The rearrangement joins TRBV4-1 to TRBJ2-1, with D tentatively TRBD2 (6 bases). The CDR3 is 15 residues long. CDR1 MGHRA and CDR2 YSYEKL come from the germline V gene. V gave up 3 bases and J gave up 6 bases, with 15 bases separating them. The CDR3 here is CASSHPTGRGNEQFF. The CDR3 DNA follows: TGCGCCAGCAGCCACCCCACTGGGCGGGGCAATGAGCAGTTCTTC.

V gene TRBV9 combines with J gene TRBJ1-1, with D unclear. Germline-derived CDR1 and CDR2 are SGDLS and YYNGEE. The V end was cut by 3 bases, the J end by 5 bases, with 8 bases between. The CDR3 runs to 12 residues. CDR3 loop: CASSGGPTEAFF. CDR3 sequence (DNA): TGTGCCAGCAGCGGAGGGCCGACTGAAGCTTTCTTT.

This chain links TRBV14 with TRBJ2-7; D possibly corresponds to TRBD1 (5 bases). CDR3 length equals 14 residues. Germline-derived CDR1 and CDR2 are SGHDN and FVKESK. Trimming cost V 1 base and J 4 bases, with 11 bases left between them. This CDR3 is CASSQVGREYEQYF. Written as DNA, the CDR3 is TGTGCCAGCAGCCAAGTGGGCAGGGAATACGAGCAGTACTTC.